The 9 T cell receptor beta chains in this list originate from one sample, sequenced in a study of CD8 T cells in Susac syndrome. 0.5 to 1 ug RNA was reverse transcribed with random hexamers. TCRdb recomputed calls from the immunoSEQ multiplex PCR reads with MiXCR, one row per CDR3 protein. Among some 110,000 distinct CDR3 sequences listed, around 94% were seen once. The specimen was CD4+ T cells from PBMCs. These receptors were collected from a human donor in good health.

This rearrangement joins TRBV7-2 to TRBJ1-1; possibly TRBD1 for D (5 bases). The germline V gene has CDR1 SGHTA and CDR2 FQGNSA. The CDR3 has 14 residues. Trimming stripped 8 bases from V and 4 bases from J, with 17 bases between. The CDR3, as DNA: TGTGCCAGCTCAGACAGATCCGGAGGCACTGAAGCTTTCTTT. Protein product: CASSDRSGGTEAFF.

The chain is built from TRBV13 and TRBJ2-1; D unclear. Germline CDR1 is PRHDT and CDR2 is FYEKMQ (reference sequence). The CDR3 extends over 16 amino acids. Trimming cost V 5 bases and J 0 bases, with 14 bases left between them. The chain's CDR3 is CASSPRAESSYNEQFF. CDR3 DNA sequence: TGTGCCAGCAGCCCTCGGGCAGAGAGCTCCTACAATGAGCAGTTCTTC. Combining the CDR3 with reference TRBV13 and TRBJ2-1 gives the whole variable domain AAGVIQSPRHLIKEKRETATLKCYPIPRHDTVYWYQQGPGQDPQFLISFYEKMQSDKGSIPDRFSAQQFSDYHSELNMSSLELGDSALYFCASSPRAESSYNEQFFGPGTRLTVL.

V is TRBV29-1 and J is TRBJ2-3; TRBD2 is a possible D gene (5 bases). V gave up 2 bases and J gave up 5 bases, with 11 bases separating them. The germline gives CDR1 SQVTM, CDR2 ANQGSEA. The CDR3 runs to 13 residues. In DNA, the CDR3 is TGCAGCGTTGAACGAGGGTTTCAAGATACGCAGTATTTT. It translates to CSVERGFQDTQYF.

This sequence joins TRBV3-1 and TRBJ1-2, with TRBD1 identical over 7 bases. V was clipped by 3 bases and J by 6 bases; unmatched bases: 7. The CDR3 is 14 residues long. Germline V lookup: CDR1 LGHDT, CDR2 YNNKEL (reference sequence). CDR3: CASSQRDRDHGYTF. The DNA for the CDR3 is TGTGCCAGCAGCCAGAGAGACAGGGACCATGGCTACACCTTC.

The V gene is TRBV7-2, the J gene TRBJ1-3; 7 bases fit TRBD1. Unmatched junction bases numbered 11, after V lost 8 bases and J lost 4 bases. CDR1 is SGHTA and CDR2 is FQGNSA in the germline V gene. This CDR3 has 15 residues. CDR3 loop: CASVRDRAYGNTIYF. In nucleotides, the CDR3 is TGTGCCAGCGTAAGGGACAGAGCGTACGGAAACACCATATATTTT.

The CDR3 loop is CASSQGLAGGSDTQYF. The CDR3 coding sequence is TGTGCCAGCAGCCAAGGACTAGCGGGAGGGTCGGATACGCAGTATTTT. The chain has TRBV7-9 and TRBJ2-3; 15 nucleotides agree with TRBD2. Germline lookup yields CDR1 SEHNR and CDR2 FQNEAQ (reference sequence). Trimming removed 5 bases from V and 6 bases from J; junction bases left unmatched: 6. This CDR3 contains 16 residues.

V is TRBV2 and J is TRBJ2-1; TRBD2 agrees at 8 bases. CDR1 and CDR2 (germline): SNHLY, FYNNEI. The junction had 9 bases not matched to a gene; V was cut back by 4 bases and J by 7 bases. The CDR3 loop spans 15 amino acids. CDR3 in amino acids: CASSAGTSAKNEQFF. The CDR3 DNA follows: TGTGCCAGCAGTGCCGGGACTAGTGCTAAGAATGAGCAGTTCTTC. Together with reference TRBV2 and TRBJ2-1, the CDR3 gives the full variable domain: EPEVTQTPSHQVTQMGQEVILRCVPISNHLYFYWYRQILGQKVEFLVSFYNNEISEKSEIFDDQFSVERPDGSNFTLKIRSTKLEDSAMYFCASSAGTSAKNEQFFGPGTRLTVL.

The gene calls are TRBV12-3 or TRBV12-4 and TRBJ2-2, with D tentatively TRBD2 (7 bases). The CDR3 consists of 15 residues. The V end lost 7 bases, the J end lost 3 bases, and 15 bases lay between the germline ends. In nucleotides, the CDR3 is TGTGCCAGCAACTGGGGGGGGCGGGACACCGGGGAGCTGTTTTTT. The encoded protein is CASNWGGRDTGELFF.

For the CDR3, the DNA is TGCGCCAGCAGCGTCCGGGACAGGGCGGAGTACGAGCAGTACTTC. Amino acids: CASSVRDRAEYEQYF. This rearrangement joins TRBV5-1 to TRBJ2-7; 9 bases agree with TRBD1. Germline loops: CDR1 SGHRS, CDR2 YFSETQ. V shed 4 bases and J 4 bases; nucleotides not matched to a gene: 9. The CDR3 spans 15 residues.